Shown below are 19 T cell receptor beta chains from a single sample sequenced in a study of T cells in Graves' hyperthyroidism and ophthalmopathy. RNA transcripts served as the template for amplifying TCR beta CDR3 regions. The HTBI primer set was used in a first-round RT-PCR of the TCR CDR3. From the multiplex PCR reads, TCRdb called clonotypes with MiXCR, one entry per CDR3 protein. The sample lists 90,000 to 120,000 distinct CDR3 sequences, approximately 15% seen once, with under 45% in the top ten. Sequencing was done on a sample of blood. The source of these receptors is a woman in her forties or fifties with Graves' hyperthyroidism.

In this sample, this clonotype turned up many times. The chain uses TRBV28 and TRBJ1-6, with a tentative D call TRBD1 (6 bases). Between the trimmed V and J ends, which lost 7 bases and 10 bases, there was a span of 20 bases. The CDR3 sequence is 15 residues long. CDR1 and CDR2 from the germline V gene are MDHEN and SYDVKM. The CDR3 protein is CASIKARGLGSPLHF. The CDR3 nucleotides are TGTGCCAGCATCAAGGCCCGGGGGCTGGGGTCACCCCTCCACTTT.

A few counts support this clonotype. This chain connects TRBV2 to TRBJ2-3; TRBD2 agrees at 14 bases. V dropped 6 bases and J dropped 2; count of bases not matched to a gene: 4. From germline, CDR1 is SNHLY and CDR2 FYNNEI. The CDR3 is 16 amino acids. In DNA form, the CDR3 reads TGTGCCAGCAGCTGGACTAGCGGGGGGTCCACAGATACGCAGTATTTT. It encodes CASSWTSGGSTDTQYF.

This clonotype appeared many times. This chain joins TRBV28 and TRBJ1-1; 7 bases line up with TRBD1. CDR1 MDHEN and CDR2 SYDVKM come from the germline V gene. The length of the CDR3 is 13 residues. V lost 5 bases to trimming and J lost 6 bases; unmatched junction nucleotides: 6. The CDR3 loop is CASSLQGSAEAFF. The CDR3 DNA reads as TGTGCCAGCAGTCTACAGGGGAGCGCTGAAGCTTTCTTT.

The V and J genes are TRBV6-1 and TRBJ1-5; 7 positions match TRBD1. The CDR3 sequence is 15 residues long. CDR1 MNHNS and CDR2 SASEGT come from the germline V gene. Losses at the gene ends were 6 bases for V and 1 base for J; bases not matched to a gene: 6. The CDR3 nucleotides read TGTGCCAGCAGGGACGGGACAGCAAGCAATCAGCCCCAGCATTTT. Translating gives CASRDGTASNQPQHF.

This clonotype was recorded many times. The genes are TRBV6-1 and TRBJ2-2; 11 bases are shared with TRBD2. V lost 6 bases to trimming and J lost 5 bases; unmatched junction nucleotides: 5. The CDR3 loop spans 15 amino acids. Germline CDR1 reads MNHNS; CDR2 reads SASEGT. This chain's CDR3 is CASRLLAGGTGELFF. The CDR3 DNA is TGTGCCAGCAGGTTGCTAGCGGGAGGAACCGGGGAGCTGTTTTTT.

This clonotype was seen at least ten times. The chain joins TRBV2 to TRBJ1-5, with TRBD1 as a possible D gene (6 bases). Germline V lookup: CDR1 SNHLY, CDR2 FYNNEI. The CDR3 is 16 amino acids. Trimming removed 2 bases from V and 9 bases from J, with 20 bases in between. This CDR3 is CASSEIGTQNTRPQHF. CDR3 bases: TGTGCCAGCAGTGAAATTGGGACACAAAATACACGGCCCCAGCATTTT.

This clonotype was counted many times. The V gene is TRBV7-8, the J gene TRBJ2-5; perhaps TRBD2 as D (6 bases). The germline V and J ends were trimmed by 1 base and 1 base, with 10 bases remaining between them. CDR3 size: 15 residues. The V gene's germline CDR1 is SGHVS and CDR2 FQNEAQ. The CDR3: CASSLVGGLQETQYF. Written as DNA, the CDR3 is TGTGCCAGCAGCTTAGTAGGAGGGCTCCAAGAGACCCAGTACTTC.

This clonotype was counted at least ten times. The chain recombines TRBV6-2 or TRBV6-3 with TRBJ1-5; possibly TRBD1 for D (6 bases). The CDR3 is 15 residues long. Per the germline V gene, CDR1 is MNHEY and CDR2 is SVGEGT. V was shortened by 6 bases and J by 7 bases, with 19 bases between the two germline ends. As DNA, the CDR3 is TGTGCCAGCAGCAGAGACGGGGGCCGGGAGCAGCCCCAGCATTTT. Its translation is CASSRDGGREQPQHF.

The J gene is TRBJ2-3, the V gene TRBV6-5; 7 bases map to TRBD1. Germline V lookup: CDR1 MNHEY, CDR2 SVGAGI. Trimming at V came to 0 bases and at J to 6 bases, leaving 9 bases not matched to a gene. The CDR3 runs 16 residues. The CDR3 nucleotides read TGTGCCAGCAGTTACTCCTATAACAGGGGAGAGGATACGCAGTATTTT. Translation: CASSYSYNRGEDTQYF.

Of note for this clonotype: The germline gene is not matched at one end of the junction; a read error may be the cause. The chain combines TRBV11-2 with TRBJ2-3; TRBD2 matches at 13 bases. The CDR3 extends over 18 amino acids. Germline V gene lookup returns CDR1 SGHAT and CDR2 FQNNGV. CDR3 residues: CASSSGLAGPLNTDMQYF. The CDR3, as DNA: TGTGCCAGCAGCTCGGGACTAGCGGGACCTTTGAACACAGATATGCAGTATTTT.

This clonotype was seen at least ten times. The chain recombines TRBV6-1 with TRBJ1-2, with 7 bases aligning to TRBD1. V dropped 7 bases and J dropped 8; count of bases not matched to a gene: 4. CDR3 length: 11 amino acids. Germline loops: CDR1 MNHNS, CDR2 SASEGT. In DNA form, the CDR3 reads TGTGCCAGCAAGACAGGGAGCGGCTACACCTTC. It encodes CASKTGSGYTF.

The chain recombines TRBV6-9 with TRBJ2-7; 10 nucleotides line up with TRBD2. CDR1 is MNHGY and CDR2 is SVAAGI in the germline V gene. CDR3 size: 16 residues. V lost 3 bases, J lost 5 bases, and 10 bases stayed unmatched. CDR3 in DNA: TGTGCCAGCAGTTACAGGCTAGCGGGAGCACAAGACGAGCAGTACTTC. Protein sequence: CASSYRLAGAQDEQYF.

Many counts were recorded for this clonotype. The genes are TRBV6-5 and TRBJ2-3; D not certain. CDR3 length: 16 residues. Germline values: CDR1 MNHEY, CDR2 SVGAGI. V was pared by 3 bases and J by 0 bases, with 13 bases between. CDR3 nucleotides: TGTGCCAGCAGTTATATCTGGGCAGCTAGCACAGATACGCAGTATTTT. This encodes CASSYIWAASTDTQYF.

The table lists this clonotype with many counts. This chain connects TRBV28 to TRBJ1-6; possible D gene TRBD1, 5 bases. Trimming removed 4 bases at V and 3 bases at J, with 13 bases between. This CDR3 is 16 amino acids long. The V gene's germline CDR1 is MDHEN and CDR2 SYDVKM. Here the CDR3 DNA reads TGTGCCAGCAGTTCGGGGGGGGGGTACTATAATTCACCCCTCCACTTT. Translating it yields CASSSGGGYYNSPLHF. Looking up the rest from reference TRBV28 and TRBJ1-6 gives the full variable domain: DVKVTQSSRYLVKRTGEKVFLECVQDMDHENMFWYRQDPGLGLRLIYFSYDVKMKEKGDIPEGYSVSREKKERFSLILESASTNQTSMYLCASSSGGGYYNSPLHFGNGTRLTVT.

This clonotype occurred many times. The V and J genes are TRBV27 and TRBJ2-1, with D tentatively TRBD2 (6 bases). V lost 4 bases and J 6 bases, leaving 13 bases between the germline ends. Germline lookup yields CDR1 MNHEY and CDR2 SMNVEV (reference sequence). The CDR3 is 14 amino acids. CDR3 sequence: CASSSWGLANEQFF. The DNA of the CDR3 is TGTGCCAGCAGTTCCTGGGGACTGGCCAATGAGCAGTTCTTC.

This clonotype was seen a few times. The chain has TRBV4-1 and TRBJ2-4; TRBD2 aligns across 12 bases. Germline assignment: CDR1 MGHRA and CDR2 YSYEKL. The CDR3 covers 17 residues. The trim removed 1 base at V and 4 bases at J, leaving 5 bases unmatched. The CDR3 reads CASSQGLAGDPKNIQYF. Here the CDR3 DNA reads TGCGCCAGCAGCCAAGGACTAGCGGGAGACCCAAAAAACATTCAGTACTTC.

This clonotype was detected many times. This chain's CDR3 is CASSSGTGVNQPQHF. In DNA form, the CDR3 reads TGTGCCAGCAGCTCCGGGACAGGGGTCAATCAGCCCCAGCATTTT. This chain links TRBV27 with TRBJ1-5; 10 nucleotides match TRBD1. CDR1 is MNHEY, CDR2 SMNVEV, per germline (reference sequence). CDR3 length equals 15 residues. V was pared by 6 bases and J by 3 bases, with 5 bases of the junction left unmatched.

The rearrangement links TRBV11-2 to TRBJ2-7, with 9 bases that match TRBD2. This CDR3 contains 14 residues. The germline CDR1 and CDR2 sequences are SGHAT and FQNNGV. V was pared by 1 base and J by 3 bases, with 1 base of the junction left unmatched. CDR3 loop: CASSLGLAVYEQYV. The CDR3 DNA follows: TGTGCCAGCAGCTTAGGACTAGCGGTCTACGAGCAGTACGTC.

At least ten counts were recorded for this clonotype. V usage is TRBV6-1 and J usage is TRBJ2-5; 7 nucleotides line up with TRBD2. The CDR3 extends over 12 amino acids. The V and J ends lost 9 bases and 4 bases, in that order; junction bases with no gene match: 5. Germline CDR1 is MNHNS and CDR2 is SASEGT. The CDR3 coding sequence is TGTGCCAGTCTTAGCGGGTCAGAGACCCAGTACTTC. This translates into CASLSGSETQYF.